The following is a T cell receptor beta chain sequence with its context. Distinct nucleotide sequences in the sample also encode this CDR3. This sample stems from a study of blood T cell repertoires in COVID-19. Study at large: Acute and convalescent COVID-19 specimens originated in the United States, Italy and Spain. T cells, B-cell-depleted T cells, or PBMCs supplied cDNA or gDNA.

In the authors' methods: Reference gene primer amplification gave nucleated cell count estimates. Clones were read by immunoSEQ multiplex PCR, and TCRdb kept only the in-frame ones, dropping some. The V and J calls and clone size come from that table; D and trimming were worked out from the DNA. The sample has 250,000 or so clones; 70% to 90% are singletons. Deletions cut 0 bases from V and 4 bases from J, with 9 bases between. The CDR3 contains 14 residues. Germline V lookup: CDR1 PRHDT, CDR2 FYEKMQ (reference sequence). What was sequenced was peripheral blood. The chain uses TRBV13 and TRBJ1-2, with D hard to call. The source of this sequence is a woman in her 70s with active or convalescent COVID-19. In DNA form, the CDR3 reads TGTGCCAGCAGCTTAGGTCGGGGTGCCTATGGCTACACCTTC. Translated, it gives CASSLGRGAYGYTF.